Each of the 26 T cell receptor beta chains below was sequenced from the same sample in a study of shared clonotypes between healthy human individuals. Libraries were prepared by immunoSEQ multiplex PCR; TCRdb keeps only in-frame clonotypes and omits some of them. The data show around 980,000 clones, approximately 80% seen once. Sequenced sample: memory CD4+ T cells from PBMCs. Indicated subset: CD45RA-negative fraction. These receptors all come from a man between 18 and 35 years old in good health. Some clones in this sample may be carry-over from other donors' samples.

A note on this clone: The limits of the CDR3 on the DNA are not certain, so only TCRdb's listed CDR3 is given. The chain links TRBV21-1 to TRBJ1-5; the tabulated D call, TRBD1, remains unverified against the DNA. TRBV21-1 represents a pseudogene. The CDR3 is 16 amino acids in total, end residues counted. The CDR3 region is CASSKVWAMGNQPQHF.

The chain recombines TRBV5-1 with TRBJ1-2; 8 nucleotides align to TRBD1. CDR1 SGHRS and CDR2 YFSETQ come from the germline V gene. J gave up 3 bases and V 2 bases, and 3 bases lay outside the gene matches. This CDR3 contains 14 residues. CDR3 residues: CASSFTTGDYGYTF. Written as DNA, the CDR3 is TGCGCCAGCAGCTTTACGACAGGGGACTATGGCTACACCTTC.

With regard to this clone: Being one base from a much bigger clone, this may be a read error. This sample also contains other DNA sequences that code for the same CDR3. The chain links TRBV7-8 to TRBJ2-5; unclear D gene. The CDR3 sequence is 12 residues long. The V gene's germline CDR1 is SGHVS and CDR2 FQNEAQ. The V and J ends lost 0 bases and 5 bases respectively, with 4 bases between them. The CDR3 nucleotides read TGTGCCAGCAGCTTAGCGGGCGAGACCCAGTACTTC. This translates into CASSLAGETQYF.

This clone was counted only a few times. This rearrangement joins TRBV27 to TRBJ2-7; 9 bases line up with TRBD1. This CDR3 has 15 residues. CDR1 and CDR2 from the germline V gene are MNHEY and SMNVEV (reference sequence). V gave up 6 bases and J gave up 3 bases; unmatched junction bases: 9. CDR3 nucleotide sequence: TGTGCCAGCAGGGTAATCGGGACAGGGATCTACGAGCAGTACTTC. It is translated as CASRVIGTGIYEQYF.

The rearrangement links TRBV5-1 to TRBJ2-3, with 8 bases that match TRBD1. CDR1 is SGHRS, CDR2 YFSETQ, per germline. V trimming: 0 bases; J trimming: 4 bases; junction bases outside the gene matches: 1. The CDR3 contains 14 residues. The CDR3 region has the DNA TGCGCCAGCAGCTTGGCCAGGGGGCCAGATACGCAGTATTTT. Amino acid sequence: CASSLARGPDTQYF.

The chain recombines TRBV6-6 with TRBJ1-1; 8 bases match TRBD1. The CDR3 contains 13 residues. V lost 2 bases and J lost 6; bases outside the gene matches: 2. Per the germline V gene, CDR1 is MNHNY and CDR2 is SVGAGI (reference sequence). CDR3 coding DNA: TGTGCCAGCAGTTACACGGACAGGGCTGAAGCTTTCTTT. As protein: CASSYTDRAEAFF.

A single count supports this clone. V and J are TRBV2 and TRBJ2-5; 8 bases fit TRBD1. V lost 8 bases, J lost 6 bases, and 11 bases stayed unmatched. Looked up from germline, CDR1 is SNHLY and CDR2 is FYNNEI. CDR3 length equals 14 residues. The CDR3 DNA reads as TGTGCCAGCGGTAGGACAGGGAAGTGGCAGACCCAGTACTTC. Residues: CASGRTGKWQTQYF.

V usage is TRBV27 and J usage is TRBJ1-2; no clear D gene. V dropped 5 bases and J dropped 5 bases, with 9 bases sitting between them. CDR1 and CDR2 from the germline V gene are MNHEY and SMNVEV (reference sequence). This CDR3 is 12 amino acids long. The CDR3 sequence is CASSPAGYGYTF. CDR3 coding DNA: TGTGCCAGCAGTCCCGCGGGGTATGGCTACACCTTC.

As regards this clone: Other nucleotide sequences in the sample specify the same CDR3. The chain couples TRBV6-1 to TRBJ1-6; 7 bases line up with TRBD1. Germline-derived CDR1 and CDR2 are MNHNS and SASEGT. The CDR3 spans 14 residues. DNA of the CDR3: TGTGCAATACAGCAGGGGGACGCAAATTCACCCCTCCACTTT. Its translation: CAIQQGDANSPLHF.

The CDR3 loop reads CASSLWDSNQPQHF. The CDR3 region has the DNA TGTGCCAGCAGCTTATGGGACAGCAATCAGCCCCAGCATTTT. The gene calls are TRBV7-9 and TRBJ1-5, with D possibly matching TRBD1 (5 bases). V lost 2 bases and J 1 base, leaving 6 bases between the germline ends. Germline values: CDR1 SEHNR, CDR2 FQNEAQ (reference sequence). CDR3 length: 14 residues. The full variable domain, in which reference TRBV7-9 and TRBJ1-5 provide the parts outside the CDR3, is DTGVSQNPRHKITKRGQNVTFRCDPISEHNRLYWYRQTLGQGPEFLTYFQNEAQLEKSRLLSDRFSAERPKGSFSTLEIQRTEQGDSAMYLCASSLWDSNQPQHFGDGTRLSIL.

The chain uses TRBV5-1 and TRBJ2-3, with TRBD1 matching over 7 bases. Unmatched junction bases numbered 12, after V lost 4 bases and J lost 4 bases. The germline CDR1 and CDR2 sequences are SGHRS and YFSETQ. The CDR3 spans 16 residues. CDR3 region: CASSGTEGALPDTQYF. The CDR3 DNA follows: TGCGCCAGCAGCGGCACCGAGGGGGCGCTCCCAGATACGCAGTATTTT.

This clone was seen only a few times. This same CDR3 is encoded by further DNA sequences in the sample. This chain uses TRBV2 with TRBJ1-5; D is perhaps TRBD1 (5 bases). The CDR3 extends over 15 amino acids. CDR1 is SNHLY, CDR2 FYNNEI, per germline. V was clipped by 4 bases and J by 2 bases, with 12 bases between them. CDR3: CASSGRGGGNQPQHF. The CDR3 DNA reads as TGTGCCAGCAGTGGCCGCGGGGGTGGCAATCAGCCCCAGCATTTT.

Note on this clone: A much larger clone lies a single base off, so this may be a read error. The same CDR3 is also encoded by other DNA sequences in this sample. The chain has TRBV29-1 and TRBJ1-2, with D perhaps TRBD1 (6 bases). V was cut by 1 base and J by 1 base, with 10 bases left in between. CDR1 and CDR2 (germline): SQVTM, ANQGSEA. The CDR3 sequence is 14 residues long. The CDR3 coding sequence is TGCAGCGTTGAAGGCAGGGGACTTAACTATGGCTACACCTTC. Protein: CSVEGRGLNYGYTF.

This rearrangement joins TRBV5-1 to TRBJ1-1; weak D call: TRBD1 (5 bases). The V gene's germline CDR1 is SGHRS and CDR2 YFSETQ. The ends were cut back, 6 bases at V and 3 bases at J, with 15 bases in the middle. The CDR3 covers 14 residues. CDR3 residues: CASTRGGRDTEAFF. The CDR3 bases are TGCGCCAGCACGCGGGGCGGGAGGGACACTGAAGCTTTCTTT.

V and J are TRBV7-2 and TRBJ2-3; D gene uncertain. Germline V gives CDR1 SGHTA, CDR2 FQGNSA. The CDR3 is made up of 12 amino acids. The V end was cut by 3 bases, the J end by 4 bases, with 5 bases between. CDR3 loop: CASSFGSDTQYF. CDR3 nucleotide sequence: TGTGCCAGCAGCTTCGGTTCAGATACGCAGTATTTT.

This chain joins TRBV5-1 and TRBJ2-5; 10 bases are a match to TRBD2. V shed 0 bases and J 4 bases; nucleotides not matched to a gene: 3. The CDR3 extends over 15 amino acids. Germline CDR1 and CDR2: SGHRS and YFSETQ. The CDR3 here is CASSLVSGRGETQYF. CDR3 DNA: TGCGCCAGCAGCTTGGTCAGCGGGAGGGGAGAGACCCAGTACTTC.

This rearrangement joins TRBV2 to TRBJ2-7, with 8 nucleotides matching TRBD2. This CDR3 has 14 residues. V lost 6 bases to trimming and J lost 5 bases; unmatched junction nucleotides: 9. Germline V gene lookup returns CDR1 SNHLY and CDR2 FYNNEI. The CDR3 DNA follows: TGTGCCAGCAGAAGTAGGACTAGCACCCACGAGCAGTACTTC. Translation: CASRSRTSTHEQYF.

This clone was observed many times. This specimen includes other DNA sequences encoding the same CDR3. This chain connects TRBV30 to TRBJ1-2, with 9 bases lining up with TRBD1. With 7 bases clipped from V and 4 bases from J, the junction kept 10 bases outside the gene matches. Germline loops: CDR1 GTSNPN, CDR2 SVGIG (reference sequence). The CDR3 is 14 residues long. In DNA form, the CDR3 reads TGTGCCTTAAAACAGGGGGCCGGGGGCTATGGCTACACCTTC. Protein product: CALKQGAGGYGYTF. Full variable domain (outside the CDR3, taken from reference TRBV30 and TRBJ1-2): SQTIHQWPATLVQPVGSPLSLECTVEGTSNPNLYWYRQAAGRGLQLLFYSVGIGQISSEVPQNLSASRPQDRQFILSSKKLLLSDSGFYLCALKQGAGGYGYTFGSGTRLTVV.

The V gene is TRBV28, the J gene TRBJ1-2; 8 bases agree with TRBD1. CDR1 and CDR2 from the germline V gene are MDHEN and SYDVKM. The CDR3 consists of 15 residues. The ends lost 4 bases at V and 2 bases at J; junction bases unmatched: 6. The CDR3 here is CASSSTGGRNYGYTF. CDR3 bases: TGTGCCAGCAGTTCTACAGGGGGGAGGAACTATGGCTACACCTTC.

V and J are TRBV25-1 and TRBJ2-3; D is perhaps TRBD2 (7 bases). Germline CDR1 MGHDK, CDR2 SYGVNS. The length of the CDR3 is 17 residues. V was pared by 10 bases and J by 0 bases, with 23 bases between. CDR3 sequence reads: CATRGGSGFSSTDTQYF. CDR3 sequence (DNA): TGTGCCACCAGGGGCGGGAGCGGGTTCTCTAGCACAGATACGCAGTATTTT.

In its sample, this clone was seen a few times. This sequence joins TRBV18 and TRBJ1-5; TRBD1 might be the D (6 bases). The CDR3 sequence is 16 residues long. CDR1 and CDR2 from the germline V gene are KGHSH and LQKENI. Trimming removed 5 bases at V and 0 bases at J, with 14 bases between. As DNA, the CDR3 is TGTGCCAGCTCAGTGCAGGGGTCGCTTAGCAATCAGCCCCAGCATTTT. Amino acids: CASSVQGSLSNQPQHF.

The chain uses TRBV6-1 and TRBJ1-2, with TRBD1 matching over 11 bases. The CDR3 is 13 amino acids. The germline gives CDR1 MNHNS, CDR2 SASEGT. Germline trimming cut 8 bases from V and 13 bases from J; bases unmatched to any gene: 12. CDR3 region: CASLPGQGVPGTF. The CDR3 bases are TGTGCCAGCCTTCCGGGACAGGGGGTCCCAGGCACCTTC.

The CDR3 nucleotides are TGTGCCAGCAGTGGGGACAGGTCTTCTCGGCAGTACTTC. Amino acids: CASSGDRSSRQYF. The chain combines TRBV2 with TRBJ2-7; 8 bases fit TRBD1. Germline CDR1 and CDR2: SNHLY and FYNNEI. The trim removed 4 bases at V and 9 bases at J, leaving 8 bases unmatched. This CDR3 has 13 residues.

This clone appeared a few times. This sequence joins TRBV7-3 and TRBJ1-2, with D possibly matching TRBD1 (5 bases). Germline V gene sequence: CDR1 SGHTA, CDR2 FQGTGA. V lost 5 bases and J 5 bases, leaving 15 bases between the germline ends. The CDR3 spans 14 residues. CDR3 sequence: CASSTGQGGYGYTF. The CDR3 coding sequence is TGTGCCAGCAGCACCGGGCAGGGAGGGTATGGCTACACCTTC.

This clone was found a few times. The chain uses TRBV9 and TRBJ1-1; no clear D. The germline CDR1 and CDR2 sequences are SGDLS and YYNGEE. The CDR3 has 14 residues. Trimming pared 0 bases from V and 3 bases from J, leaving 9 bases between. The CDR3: CASSVGTWDTEAFF. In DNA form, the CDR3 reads TGTGCCAGCAGCGTAGGGACCTGGGACACTGAAGCTTTCTTT.

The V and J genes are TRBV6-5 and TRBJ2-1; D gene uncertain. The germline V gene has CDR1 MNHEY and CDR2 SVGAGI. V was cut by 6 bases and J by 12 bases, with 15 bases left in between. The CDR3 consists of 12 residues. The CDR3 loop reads CASRGTPTGQFF. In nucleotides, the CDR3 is TGTGCCAGCAGAGGCACCCCGACCGGGCAGTTCTTC.